This entry concerns a single T cell receptor beta chain. Germline V CDR1 and CDR2: MNHEY, SVGAGI. This CDR3 spans 14 amino acids. Unmatched junction bases numbered 6, after V lost 8 bases and J lost 2 bases. This specimen belongs to a study of blood T cell repertoires in COVID-19. Study-level information: Collection of acute and convalescent COVID-19 samples took place in the United States, Italy and Spain. Sources were T cells, B-cell-depleted T cells, or PBMCs; the material itself was cDNA or gDNA.

Methods used by the authors: Using reference gene primer amplification, nucleated cell counts were estimated. Assay: immunoSEQ multiplex PCR; the TCRdb copy retains only in-frame clones and omits some. V, J and clone size are taken as reported in that table, and D and trimming were inferred from the DNA itself. Here the sample spans approximately 150,000 clones, over 70% being singletons. The sequenced material came from peripheral blood. The receptor was derived from a woman in her 70s who had recovered from COVID-19. The chain uses TRBV6-5 and TRBJ2-7; 10 bases line up with TRBD1. The CDR3 sequence: CASSTGTGAYEQYF. CDR3 DNA sequence: TGTGCCAGCTCCACCGGGACAGGGGCCTACGAGCAGTACTTC.